The present T cell receptor (beta chain) was sequenced within a study of shared clonotypes between healthy human individuals. V lost 1 base and J lost 2, with 8 bases in between. This CDR3 has 15 residues. CDR1 SGHDN and CDR2 FVKESK come from the germline V gene. Original processing notes: Junction-only sequences produced by ImmunoSEQ had no quality scores, so filtering differed. Produced via immunoSEQ multiplex PCR; TCRdb's table is partial and in-frame only. The V and J calls and clone size are taken from that table; D and trimming were inferred from the DNA. The sample lists around 2.3 million clones, more than 90% occurring once.

Sequenced: naive CD4+ T cells sorted from blood. The sample's subset: CD45RA+ positively selected. This sequence originates from a young man in good health. This chain uses TRBV14 with TRBJ2-2; D unresolved. The CDR3 nucleotides read TGTGCCAGCAGCCAAGTTTATGTTAACACCGGGGAGCTGTTTTTT. Protein sequence: CASSQVYVNTGELFF.